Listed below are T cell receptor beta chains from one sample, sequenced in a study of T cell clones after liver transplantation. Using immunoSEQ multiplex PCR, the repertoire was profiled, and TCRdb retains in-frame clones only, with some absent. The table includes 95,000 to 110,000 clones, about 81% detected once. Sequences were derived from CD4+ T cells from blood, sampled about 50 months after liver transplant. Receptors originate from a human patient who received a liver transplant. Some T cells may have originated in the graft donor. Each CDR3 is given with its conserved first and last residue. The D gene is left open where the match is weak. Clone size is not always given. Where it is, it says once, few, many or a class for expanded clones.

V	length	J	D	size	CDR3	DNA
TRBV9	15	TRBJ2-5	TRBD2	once	CASSAEPGGWETQYF	TGTGCCAGCAGCGCAGAACCGGGAGGTTGGGAGACCCAGTACTTC
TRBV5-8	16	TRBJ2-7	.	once	CASSLGVGSALYEQYF	TGTGCCAGCAGCTTAGGGGTAGGGAGCGCCCTTTACGAGCAGTACTTC
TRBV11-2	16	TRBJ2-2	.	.	CASSPSSGLNTGELFF	TGTGCCAGCAGCCCTAGTTCAGGCCTAAACACCGGGGAGCTGTTTTTT
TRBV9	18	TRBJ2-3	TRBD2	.	CASSVALRLAGVPDTQYF	TGTGCCAGCAGCGTAGCACTGAGACTAGCGGGAGTCCCGGATACGCAGTATTTT
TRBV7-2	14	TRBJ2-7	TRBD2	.	CASSSPARGVEQYF	TGTGCCAGCAGCTCACCAGCTCGGGGGGTCGAGCAGTACTTC
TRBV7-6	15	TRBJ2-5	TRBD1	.	CASSLGDRGGETQYF	TGTGCCAGCAGCTTAGGGGACAGGGGGGGAGAGACCCAGTACTTC
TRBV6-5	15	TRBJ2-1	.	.	CASSYRRGSSNEQFF	TGTGCCAGCAGTTACCGGCGGGGATCCAGCAATGAGCAGTTCTTC
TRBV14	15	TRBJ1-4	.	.	CASSQGWGRAEKLFF	TGTGCCAGCAGCCAAGGGTGGGGCAGGGCTGAAAAACTGTTTTTT
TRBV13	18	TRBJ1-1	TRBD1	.	CASSSTDRVGKMNTEAFF	TGTGCCAGCAGCTCAACTGACAGGGTGGGGAAAATGAACACTGAAGCTTTCTTT
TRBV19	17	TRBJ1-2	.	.	CASSIGTSSLSTYGYTF	TGTGCCAGTAGTATAGGGACGTCTAGCCTATCTACCTATGGCTACACCTTC
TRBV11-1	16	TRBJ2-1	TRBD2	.	CASSLALAGGYNEQFF	TGTGCCAGCAGCTTAGCACTAGCGGGAGGTTACAATGAGCAGTTCTTC
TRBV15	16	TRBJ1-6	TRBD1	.	CATSRGDRVGDSPLHF	TGTGCCACCAGCAGAGGAGACAGGGTTGGGGATTCACCCCTCCACTTT
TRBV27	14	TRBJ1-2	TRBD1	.	CASRDRGRAYGYTF	TGTGCCAGCAGAGACAGGGGGAGGGCCTATGGCTACACCTTC
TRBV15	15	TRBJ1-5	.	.	CATSRQQGANQPQHF	TGTGCCACCAGCAGGCAACAGGGTGCTAATCAGCCCCAGCATTTT
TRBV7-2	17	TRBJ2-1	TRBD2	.	CASSSRLAGGDYNEQFF	TGTGCCAGCAGCTCCCGACTAGCGGGGGGCGACTACAATGAGCAGTTCTTC
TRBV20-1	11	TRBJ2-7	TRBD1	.	CSADRAREQYF	TGCAGTGCTGACAGGGCCCGCGAGCAGTACTTC
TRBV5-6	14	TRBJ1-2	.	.	CASSTWTVPYGYTF	TGTGCCAGCAGCACATGGACAGTACCCTATGGCTACACCTTC
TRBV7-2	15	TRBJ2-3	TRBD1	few	CASSVGGQGPDTQYF	TGTGCCAGCAGCGTCGGTGGACAGGGTCCAGATACGCAGTATTTT
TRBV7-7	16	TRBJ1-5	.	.	CASSCPSCSPNQPQHF	TGTGCCAGCAGCTGCCCGTCGTGTAGCCCAAATCAGCCCCAGCATTTT
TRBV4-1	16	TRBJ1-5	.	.	CASSQDPGNSNQPQHF	TGCGCCAGCAGCCAAGATCCCGGGAATAGCAATCAGCCCCAGCATTTT
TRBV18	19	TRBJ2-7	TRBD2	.	CASSRGTDKVLAGFYEQYF	TGTGCCAGCTCACGAGGGACAGATAAAGTTCTAGCGGGATTTTACGAGCAGTACTTC
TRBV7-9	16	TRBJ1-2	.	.	CASSRAEGGGTSGYTF	TGTGCCAGCAGCCGCGCGGAGGGAGGGGGTACTAGCGGCTACACCTTC